These T cell receptor beta chains were read from a single sample in a study of blood T cell repertoires in COVID-19. Clones were read by immunoSEQ multiplex PCR, and TCRdb kept only the in-frame ones, dropping some. The sample lists approximately 240,000 clones, roughly 85% occurring once. Input material: peripheral blood. These receptors came from a woman aged 18-29 years who had recovered from COVID-19. Each CDR3 is given with its conserved first and last residue. Fields, in order: D gene, CDR3 length, J gene, V gene, clone size, CDR3 protein, CDR3 DNA. A D gene is named only where the DNA matches it firmly. The listing skips clone size in some rows; elsewhere it reads once, few, many or a size class.

d_call: .
cdr3_length: 14
j_call: TRBJ1-2
v_call: TRBV19
clone_size: .
cdr3_aa: CASSKNRPNYGYTF
cdr3_nt: TGTGCCAGTAGTAAGAACAGGCCTAACTATGGCTACACCTTC

d_call: .
cdr3_length: 13
j_call: TRBJ1-2
v_call: TRBV9
clone_size: .
cdr3_aa: CASSVAETEGPTF
cdr3_nt: TGTGCCAGCAGCGTAGCTGAAACGGAGGGACCCACCTTC

d_call: .
cdr3_length: 11
j_call: TRBJ2-7
v_call: TRBV16
clone_size: .
cdr3_aa: CASSHSYEQYF
cdr3_nt: TGTGCCAGCAGCCATAGTTACGAGCAGTACTTC

d_call: .
cdr3_length: 17
j_call: TRBJ2-2
v_call: TRBV11-3
clone_size: .
cdr3_aa: CASSLIQAQVNTGELFF
cdr3_nt: TGTGCCAGCAGCTTAATCCAGGCCCAGGTCAACACCGGGGAGCTGTTTTTT

d_call: .
cdr3_length: 15
j_call: TRBJ2-7
v_call: TRBV4-3
clone_size: few
cdr3_aa: CASSQDISSAGEQYF
cdr3_nt: TGCGCCAGCAGCCAAGACATCAGTAGCGCGGGGGAGCAGTACTTC

d_call: TRBD1
cdr3_length: 16
j_call: TRBJ1-1
v_call: TRBV6-1
clone_size: once
cdr3_aa: CASNEARTGGYTEAFF
cdr3_nt: TGTGCCAGCAATGAGGCAAGGACAGGGGGATACACTGAAGCTTTCTTT

d_call: .
cdr3_length: 12
j_call: TRBJ2-7
v_call: TRBV20-1
clone_size: .
cdr3_aa: CSASGAPYEQYF
cdr3_nt: TGCAGTGCTAGTGGGGCCCCCTACGAGCAGTACTTC

d_call: .
cdr3_length: 14
j_call: TRBJ1-1
v_call: TRBV30
clone_size: .
cdr3_aa: CAWKQPPGLSEAFF
cdr3_nt: TGTGCCTGGAAACAACCTCCGGGACTCTCTGAAGCTTTCTTT

d_call: .
cdr3_length: 13
j_call: TRBJ1-6
v_call: TRBV7-9
clone_size: .
cdr3_aa: CASSRTERSPLHF
cdr3_nt: TGTGCCAGCAGCCGGACTGAGCGTTCACCCCTCCACTTT

d_call: .
cdr3_length: 15
j_call: TRBJ2-5
v_call: TRBV5-1
clone_size: once
cdr3_aa: CASSLAAGERETQYF
cdr3_nt: TGCGCCAGCAGCTTGGCAGCAGGGGAGAGGGAGACCCAGTACTTC

d_call: TRBD2
cdr3_length: 18
j_call: TRBJ2-3
v_call: TRBV7-2
clone_size: .
cdr3_aa: CASSIRPGTSGITDTQYF
cdr3_nt: TGTGCCAGCAGTATCCGCCCGGGGACTAGCGGGATCACAGATACGCAGTATTTT

d_call: .
cdr3_length: 15
j_call: TRBJ2-7
v_call: TRBV5-1
clone_size: .
cdr3_aa: CASRPSAFNSYEQYF
cdr3_nt: TGCGCCAGCAGGCCTTCTGCGTTTAACTCCTACGAGCAGTACTTC

d_call: .
cdr3_length: 14
j_call: TRBJ1-2
v_call: TRBV6-4
clone_size: .
cdr3_aa: CASSVSFDNYGYTF
cdr3_nt: TGTGCCAGCAGTGTCAGTTTCGATAACTATGGCTACACCTTC

d_call: TRBD2
cdr3_length: 17
j_call: TRBJ2-3
v_call: TRBV3-1/TRBV3-2
clone_size: .
cdr3_aa: CASSPLGRGGPTDTQYF
cdr3_nt: TGTGCCAGCAGCCCCCTCGGTAGGGGAGGGCCAACAGATACGCAGTATTTT

d_call: .
cdr3_length: 14
j_call: TRBJ2-7
v_call: TRBV9
clone_size: .
cdr3_aa: CASSDGAGASEQYF
cdr3_nt: TGTGCCAGCAGCGATGGCGCAGGGGCCTCCGAGCAGTACTTC

d_call: .
cdr3_length: 11
j_call: TRBJ1-2
v_call: TRBV12-3/TRBV12-4
clone_size: once
cdr3_aa: CASSFPVGYTF
cdr3_nt: TGTGCCAGCAGTTTTCCCGTCGGCTACACCTTC

d_call: .
cdr3_length: 14
j_call: TRBJ2-7
v_call: TRBV5-6
clone_size: .
cdr3_aa: CASSEGVPSYEQYF
cdr3_nt: TGTGCCAGCAGCGAGGGAGTCCCCTCCTACGAGCAGTACTTC

d_call: .
cdr3_length: 12
j_call: TRBJ1-1
v_call: TRBV15
clone_size: .
cdr3_aa: CATSPGNTEAFF
cdr3_nt: TGTGCCACGAGCCCGGGGAACACTGAAGCTTTCTTT

d_call: TRBD1
cdr3_length: 13
j_call: TRBJ2-1
v_call: TRBV19
clone_size: few
cdr3_aa: CASSIPGGNEQFF
cdr3_nt: TGTGCCAGTAGTATCCCAGGGGGAAATGAGCAGTTCTTC

d_call: TRBD1
cdr3_length: 13
j_call: TRBJ1-1
v_call: TRBV19
clone_size: few
cdr3_aa: CASSIGTAFEAFF
cdr3_nt: TGTGCCAGTAGTATCGGGACAGCCTTTGAAGCTTTCTTT

d_call: TRBD1
cdr3_length: 14
j_call: TRBJ1-3
v_call: TRBV7-2
clone_size: .
cdr3_aa: CASRHTGEGNTIYF
cdr3_nt: TGTGCCAGCAGGCACACAGGGGAGGGAAACACCATATATTTT

d_call: TRBD1
cdr3_length: 15
j_call: TRBJ1-1
v_call: TRBV5-1
clone_size: once
cdr3_aa: CASSLGDRVATEAFF
cdr3_nt: TGCGCCAGCAGCTTGGGGGACAGGGTTGCTACTGAAGCTTTCTTT

d_call: .
cdr3_length: 16
j_call: TRBJ2-1
v_call: TRBV6-5
clone_size: .
cdr3_aa: CASSYSAASSYNEQFF
cdr3_nt: TGTGCCAGCAGTTACTCAGCGGCCAGCTCCTACAATGAGCAGTTCTTC

d_call: TRBD1
cdr3_length: 14
j_call: TRBJ2-7
v_call: TRBV3-1/TRBV3-2
clone_size: .
cdr3_aa: CASSPGQELYEQYF
cdr3_nt: TGTGCCAGCAGCCCTGGACAGGAACTCTACGAGCAGTACTTC

d_call: .
cdr3_length: 15
j_call: TRBJ1-1
v_call: TRBV29-1
clone_size: .
cdr3_aa: CSVEVSAHRSTEAFF
cdr3_nt: TGCAGCGTTGAAGTGAGCGCTCATCGCTCAACTGAAGCTTTCTTT

d_call: .
cdr3_length: 19
j_call: TRBJ1-1
v_call: TRBV21-1
clone_size: .
cdr3_aa: CASSNEGLRIARRGTEAFF
cdr3_nt: TGTGCCAGCAGCAACGAAGGGCTCAGAATCGCCCGCAGGGGGACTGAAGCTTTCTTT

d_call: TRBD1
cdr3_length: 15
j_call: TRBJ2-7
v_call: TRBV5-1
clone_size: .
cdr3_aa: CASSLAGTGLYEQYF
cdr3_nt: TGCGCCAGCAGCTTGGCCGGGACAGGGTTGTATGAGCAGTACTTC

d_call: TRBD2
cdr3_length: 18
j_call: TRBJ2-7
v_call: TRBV7-2
clone_size: .
cdr3_aa: CASSKGLAGALAPYEQYF
cdr3_nt: TGTGCCAGCAGCAAGGGACTAGCGGGCGCCCTCGCCCCCTACGAGCAGTACTTC

d_call: TRBD1
cdr3_length: 14
j_call: TRBJ1-3
v_call: TRBV6-5
clone_size: once
cdr3_aa: CASSPDRGRNTIYF
cdr3_nt: TGTGCCAGCAGCCCGGACAGGGGAAGAAACACCATATATTTT

d_call: TRBD2
cdr3_length: 15
j_call: TRBJ2-7
v_call: TRBV30
clone_size: .
cdr3_aa: CAWSTGTSGGDEQYF
cdr3_nt: TGTGCCTGGAGTACCGGGACTAGCGGGGGGGACGAGCAGTACTTC

d_call: TRBD2
cdr3_length: 15
j_call: TRBJ2-1
v_call: TRBV5-4
clone_size: few
cdr3_aa: CASSPASGSGNEQFF
cdr3_nt: TGTGCCAGCAGCCCTGCTAGCGGGAGTGGGAATGAGCAGTTCTTC

d_call: TRBD1
cdr3_length: 16
j_call: TRBJ1-5
v_call: TRBV2
clone_size: few
cdr3_aa: CASAHRGQNSNQPQHF
cdr3_nt: TGTGCCAGCGCACATAGGGGACAGAACAGCAATCAGCCCCAGCATTTT

d_call: .
cdr3_length: 14
j_call: TRBJ2-1
v_call: TRBV18
clone_size: .
cdr3_aa: CASSPGDFADEQFF
cdr3_nt: TGTGCCAGCTCACCGGGGGACTTCGCAGATGAGCAGTTCTTC

d_call: .
cdr3_length: 13
j_call: TRBJ2-2
v_call: TRBV30
clone_size: .
cdr3_aa: CAWRTFNTGELFF
cdr3_nt: TGTGCCTGGAGGACTTTTAACACCGGGGAGCTGTTTTTT

d_call: .
cdr3_length: 13
j_call: TRBJ1-5
v_call: TRBV30
clone_size: .
cdr3_aa: CAWRKEFNQPQHF
cdr3_nt: TGTGCCTGGAGAAAAGAGTTTAATCAGCCCCAGCATTTT

d_call: TRBD2
cdr3_length: 16
j_call: TRBJ2-1
v_call: TRBV13
clone_size: .
cdr3_aa: CASSPGTSGSHNEQFF
cdr3_nt: TGTGCCAGCAGCCCAGGGACTAGCGGGAGCCACAATGAGCAGTTCTTC

d_call: .
cdr3_length: 14
j_call: TRBJ1-4
v_call: TRBV12-5
clone_size: .
cdr3_aa: CASAPTGINEKLFF
cdr3_nt: TGTGCTAGTGCCCCGACAGGAATTAATGAAAAACTGTTTTTT

d_call: TRBD2
cdr3_length: 15
j_call: TRBJ2-7
v_call: TRBV9
clone_size: .
cdr3_aa: CASSVVLAGVNEQYF
cdr3_nt: TGTGCCAGCAGCGTAGTACTAGCGGGAGTCAACGAGCAGTACTTC

d_call: TRBD1
cdr3_length: 17
j_call: TRBJ1-2
v_call: TRBV9
clone_size: .
cdr3_aa: CASSVARDRGPMGGYTF
cdr3_nt: TGTGCCAGCAGCGTAGCTAGGGACAGGGGGCCGATGGGTGGCTACACCTTC

d_call: .
cdr3_length: 14
j_call: TRBJ1-2
v_call: TRBV6-5
clone_size: .
cdr3_aa: CASSPVTVSYGYTF
cdr3_nt: TGTGCCAGCAGTCCCGTGACAGTTTCATATGGCTACACCTTC

d_call: .
cdr3_length: 16
j_call: TRBJ1-5
v_call: TRBV4-3
clone_size: .
cdr3_aa: CASSQDRRGTNQPQHF
cdr3_nt: TGCGCCAGCAGCCAAGATCGGCGAGGCACCAATCAGCCCCAGCATTTT

d_call: .
cdr3_length: 13
j_call: TRBJ1-5
v_call: TRBV13
clone_size: .
cdr3_aa: CASSYTRNQPQHF
cdr3_nt: TGTGCCAGCAGCTATACGAGGAATCAGCCCCAGCATTTT

d_call: .
cdr3_length: 14
j_call: TRBJ2-7
v_call: TRBV7-7
clone_size: .
cdr3_aa: CASSLSQDSYEQYF
cdr3_nt: TGTGCCAGCAGCTTATCTCAGGACTCCTACGAGCAGTACTTC

d_call: TRBD1
cdr3_length: 14
j_call: TRBJ2-7
v_call: TRBV7-2
clone_size: .
cdr3_aa: CASRFGTATYEQYF
cdr3_nt: TGTGCCAGCAGATTTGGGACAGCAACCTACGAGCAGTACTTC

d_call: TRBD1
cdr3_length: 17
j_call: TRBJ2-7
v_call: TRBV7-6
clone_size: .
cdr3_aa: CASSLASGEGGRYEQYF
cdr3_nt: TGTGCCAGCAGCTTAGCGTCCGGGGAAGGGGGCAGGTACGAGCAGTACTTC

d_call: .
cdr3_length: 13
j_call: TRBJ1-2
v_call: TRBV13
clone_size: .
cdr3_aa: CASSPQGSYGYTF
cdr3_nt: TGTGCCAGCAGCCCTCAGGGAAGCTATGGCTACACCTTC

d_call: TRBD1
cdr3_length: 19
j_call: TRBJ1-5
v_call: TRBV19
clone_size: once
cdr3_aa: CASSIDQGGRARSNQPQHF
cdr3_nt: TGTGCCAGTAGTATAGATCAGGGGGGCAGGGCGAGGAGCAATCAGCCCCAGCATTTT

d_call: .
cdr3_length: 14
j_call: TRBJ2-4
v_call: TRBV7-9
clone_size: .
cdr3_aa: CASSQRGGLDIQYF
cdr3_nt: TGTGCCAGCAGCCAAAGGGGGGGCTTGGACATTCAGTACTTC

d_call: .
cdr3_length: 13
j_call: TRBJ1-4
v_call: TRBV30
clone_size: .
cdr3_aa: CAWGESVGEKLFF
cdr3_nt: TGTGCCTGGGGGGAGTCAGTTGGTGAAAAACTGTTTTTT

d_call: TRBD2
cdr3_length: 15
j_call: TRBJ2-7
v_call: TRBV30
clone_size: .
cdr3_aa: CAWSVGTSGRYEQYF
cdr3_nt: TGTGCCTGGAGTGTCGGTACTAGCGGTCGGTACGAGCAGTACTTC

d_call: .
cdr3_length: 14
j_call: TRBJ1-5
v_call: TRBV27
clone_size: .
cdr3_aa: CASRRRGFDQPQHF
cdr3_nt: TGTGCCAGCAGGAGGCGGGGATTCGATCAGCCCCAGCATTTT

d_call: .
cdr3_length: 15
j_call: TRBJ2-4
v_call: TRBV13
clone_size: .
cdr3_aa: CASSLLGAAKNIQYF
cdr3_nt: TGTGCCAGCAGCTTATTGGGGGCCGCCAAAAACATTCAGTACTTC

d_call: .
cdr3_length: 15
j_call: TRBJ1-5
v_call: TRBV4-1
clone_size: .
cdr3_aa: CASSQGSGAGQPQHF
cdr3_nt: TGCGCCAGCAGCCAGGGGTCAGGGGCAGGGCAGCCCCAGCATTTT

d_call: .
cdr3_length: 11
j_call: TRBJ2-7
v_call: TRBV5-6
clone_size: .
cdr3_aa: CASSNGGEQYF
cdr3_nt: TGTGCCAGCAGCAACGGTGGCGAGCAGTACTTC

d_call: .
cdr3_length: 14
j_call: TRBJ2-7
v_call: TRBV27
clone_size: .
cdr3_aa: CASTSPGGSYEQYF
cdr3_nt: TGTGCCAGCACCTCCCCCGGAGGCTCCTACGAGCAGTACTTC

d_call: .
cdr3_length: 13
j_call: TRBJ1-1
v_call: TRBV6-5
clone_size: .
cdr3_aa: CASSYRRNTEAFF
cdr3_nt: TGTGCCAGCAGTTACAGGAGGAACACTGAAGCTTTCTTT

d_call: .
cdr3_length: 11
j_call: TRBJ2-7
v_call: TRBV29-1
clone_size: once
cdr3_aa: CSVEISYEQYF
cdr3_nt: TGCAGCGTTGAAATCAGCTACGAGCAGTACTTC

d_call: TRBD2
cdr3_length: 19
j_call: TRBJ2-2
v_call: TRBV4-1
clone_size: .
cdr3_aa: CASSQVEGLAGGPTGELFF
cdr3_nt: TGCGCCAGCAGCCAAGTGGAGGGACTAGCGGGAGGGCCGACCGGGGAGCTGTTTTTT

d_call: TRBD1
cdr3_length: 18
j_call: TRBJ1-2
v_call: TRBV7-9
clone_size: .
cdr3_aa: CASSPLSGRQGADYGYTF
cdr3_nt: TGTGCCAGCAGCCCCCTTAGTGGCCGACAGGGTGCGGATTATGGCTACACCTTC